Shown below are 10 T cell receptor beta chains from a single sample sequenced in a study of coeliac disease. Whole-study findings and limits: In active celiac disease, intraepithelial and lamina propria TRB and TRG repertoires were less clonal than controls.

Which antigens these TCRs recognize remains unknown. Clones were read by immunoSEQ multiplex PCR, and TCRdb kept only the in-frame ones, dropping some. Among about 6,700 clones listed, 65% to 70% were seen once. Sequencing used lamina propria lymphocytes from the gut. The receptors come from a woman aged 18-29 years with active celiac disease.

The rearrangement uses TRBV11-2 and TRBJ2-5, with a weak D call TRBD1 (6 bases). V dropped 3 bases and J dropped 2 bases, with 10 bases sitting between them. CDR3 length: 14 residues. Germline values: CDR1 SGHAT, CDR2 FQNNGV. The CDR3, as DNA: TGTGCCAGCAGCTTCGGGACATCACAAGAGACCCAGTACTTC. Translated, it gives CASSFGTSQETQYF. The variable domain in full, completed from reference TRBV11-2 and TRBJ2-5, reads EAGVAQSPRYKIIEKRQSVAFWCNPISGHATLYWYQQILGQGPKLLIQFQNNGVVDDSQLPKDRFSAERLKGVDSTLKIQPAKLEDSAVYLCASSFGTSQETQYFGPGTRLLVL.

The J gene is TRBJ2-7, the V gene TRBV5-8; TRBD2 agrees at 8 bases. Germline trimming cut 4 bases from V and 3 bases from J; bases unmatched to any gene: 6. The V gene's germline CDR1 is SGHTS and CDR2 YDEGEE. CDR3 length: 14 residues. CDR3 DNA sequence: TGTGCCAGCAGCCGAACGGGACTAGTCTACGAGCAGTACTTC. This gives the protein CASSRTGLVYEQYF.

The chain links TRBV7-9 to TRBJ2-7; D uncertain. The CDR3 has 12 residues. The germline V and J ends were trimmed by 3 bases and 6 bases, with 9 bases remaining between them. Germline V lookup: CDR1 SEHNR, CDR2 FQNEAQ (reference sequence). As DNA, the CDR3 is TGTGCCAGCAGCTTTTTCCCCAGCGAGCAGTACTTC. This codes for CASSFFPSEQYF.

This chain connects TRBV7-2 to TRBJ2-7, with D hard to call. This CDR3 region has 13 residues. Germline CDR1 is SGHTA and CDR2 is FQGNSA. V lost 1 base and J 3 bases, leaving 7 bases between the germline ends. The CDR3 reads CASSLDLNYEQYF. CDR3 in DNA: TGTGCCAGCAGCTTAGACCTAAACTACGAGCAGTACTTC.

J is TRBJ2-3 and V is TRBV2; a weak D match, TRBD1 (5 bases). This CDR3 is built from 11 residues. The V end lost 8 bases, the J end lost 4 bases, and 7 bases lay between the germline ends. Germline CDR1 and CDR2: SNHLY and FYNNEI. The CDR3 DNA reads TGTGCCAGCGGGGCAGCAGATACGCAGTATTTT. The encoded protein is CASGAADTQYF.

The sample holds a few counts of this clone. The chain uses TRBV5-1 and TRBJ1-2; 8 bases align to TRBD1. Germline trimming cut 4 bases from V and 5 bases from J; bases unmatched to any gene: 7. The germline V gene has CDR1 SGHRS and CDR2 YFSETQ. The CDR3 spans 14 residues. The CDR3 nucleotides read TGCGCCAGCAGCCAGGGACAGGAGGGGTATGGCTACACCTTC. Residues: CASSQGQEGYGYTF.

The CDR3 region has the DNA TGTGCCAGCAGCTTAGTCGGGGACAGACTTGGCAATCAGCCCCAGCATTTT. It encodes CASSLVGDRLGNQPQHF. The chain couples TRBV7-2 to TRBJ1-5, with TRBD1 matching 7 bases. Germline V gene sequence: CDR1 SGHTA, CDR2 FQGNSA. Trimming removed 1 base from V and 2 bases from J; junction bases left unmatched: 8. This CDR3 region has 17 residues.

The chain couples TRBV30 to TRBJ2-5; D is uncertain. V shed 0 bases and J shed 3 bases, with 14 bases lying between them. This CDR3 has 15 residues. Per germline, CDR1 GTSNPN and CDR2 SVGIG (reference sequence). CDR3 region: CAWSVLFRSEETQYF. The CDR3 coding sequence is TGTGCCTGGAGTGTACTGTTTCGGTCCGAAGAGACCCAGTACTTC.

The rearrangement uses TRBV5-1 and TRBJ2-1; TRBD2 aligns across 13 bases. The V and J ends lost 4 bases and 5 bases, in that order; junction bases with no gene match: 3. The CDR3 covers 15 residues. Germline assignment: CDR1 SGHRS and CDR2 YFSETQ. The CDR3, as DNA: TGCGCCAGCAGCGCGGGACTAGCGGGGAACAATGAGCAGTTCTTC. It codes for CASSAGLAGNNEQFF.

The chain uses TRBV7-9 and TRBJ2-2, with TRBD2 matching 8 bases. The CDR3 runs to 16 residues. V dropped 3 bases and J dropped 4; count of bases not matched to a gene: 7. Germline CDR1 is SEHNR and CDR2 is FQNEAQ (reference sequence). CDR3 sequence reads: CASSFGGREVTGELFF. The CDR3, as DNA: TGTGCCAGCAGCTTCGGAGGGCGGGAGGTCACCGGGGAGCTGTTTTTT.